The T cell receptor (beta chain) described here comes from a study of vaccination and CD4 T cells after COVID-19. Notes on this clonotype: Its antigen is unknown.

V shed 5 bases and J 2 bases; nucleotides not matched to a gene: 6. In germline, CDR1 is SGHTA, CDR2 FQGNSA. The CDR3 extends over 15 amino acids. The Oncomine TCR Beta short-read assay was applied to DNA of cultured CD4+ T cells. TCRdb itself ran the PCR reads through MiXCR, one entry per CDR3 protein. Of fewer than 15,000 distinct CDR3 sequences in the sample, 55% to 60% are singletons; the top ten hold about 15%. The treatment was: roughly 10-day PBMC culture with coronavirus spike peptide pools or control peptides (ViraFEST assay). Alongside about 9.1 IU/ml IL-2 and about 9.5 ug/ml peptide pools, PBMCs were cultured at about 2.2 million per well. These CD4+ T cells came from roughly 10-day cultures by negative selection.

This clonotype was sampled from a human donor who had recovered from COVID-19. The sample consisted of CD4+ T cells from blood, cultured in vitro. V usage is TRBV7-2 and J usage is TRBJ2-7; 10 bases fit TRBD1. The CDR3 bases are TGTGCCAGCAGCCCCCGACAGGGGGCCCCCTACGAGCAGTACTTC. Its protein product is CASSPRQGAPYEQYF.